This T cell receptor beta chain comes out of a study of cytomegalovirus exposure and HLA in healthy donors (dated by TCRdb to 2016 to 2017). Looking at the study overall: An earlier analysis of approximately 640 of the donors reported 250 to 300 Gb of sequence data and around 110 million unique TCR beta sequences from 150 million to 200 million T cells. A later analysis re-analyzed previously published TCR beta repertoires from roughly 690 donors and added high-resolution HLA genotyping to study TCR occurrence patterns. Roughly 300 gigabases of sequencing data and 70 million to 85 million unique TCR sequences were included in an early release covering roughly 600 HLA-typed donors. Genome-wide SNP genotypes for about three fifths of the roughly 700 donors were used in a later genetic analysis, which treated that subset as a discovery cohort. Roughly 5 DR-DQ haplotypes were handled as single units for association and clustering because linkage in the cohort was strong. Typing coverage differed by locus: A, B, C, DRB1 and DQB1 were typed in about 629-630 donors, DQA1 in about 550, DPA1 in 606, and DPB1 in approximately 450. In the later analysis, no new phenotypic data were used to find candidate immune exposures; instead, reliance was placed on TCR beta sequences and their occurrence across donors. Class I and class II HLA loci were covered by the typing at four-digit resolution. The study was designed to test whether signatures of past pathogen exposure could be identified by cataloging public T cell receptors. A separate validation cohort of about 110 different subjects was used in addition to the roughly 720-subject first cohort. Every repertoire in the discovery cohort had been generated on one and the same sequencing platform. Among under 450 genotyped donors of the cohort, an average of about 240,000 unique TCR beta nucleotide sequences were sequenced per donor, about a sixth of them non-productive. The study used immunosequencing to profile the T cell repertoires of approximately 650 subjects and linked those repertoires to cytomegalovirus serostatus. Alongside the repertoire data, information on donor age, sex, ethnicity and CMV serostatus was compiled. To decide whether each TCR beta V gene segment behaved as functional or pseudogenic, an earlier analysis of some 540 of the donors relied on high-throughput TCR beta sequencing. Of the 350 to 400 genotyped donors, 65% to 90% fell in the genetic ancestry cluster associated with self-reported Caucasian donors. The study combined high-throughput TCR immunosequencing, statistical association of individual TCRs with disease status, and machine learning to predict cytomegalovirus infection status. What the work shows at the level of the full study, not this receptor alone: In the study, approximately 150 TCR beta chains were listed as associated with cytomegalovirus. A later genetic analysis associated a missense DCLRE1C variant with V-gene and J-gene trimming of TCR beta chains, and an independent cohort replicated the association. Sequencing depth was assumed to be roughly uniform across donors in the presence/absence analyses, though that assumption may not hold. According to the authors, the approach could potentially be generalized to other disease states and immunological phenotypes. The classifier was reported to diagnose cytomegalovirus status with high specificity and sensitivity in both the original cohort and the validation cohort. Fewer than 20 rarely observed V segments, including chromosome 9 orphons, were excluded from the earlier analysis of approximately 600 of the donors because counts were too low. In an earlier analysis of about 600 of the donors, most TCR beta V segments appeared in productive rearrangements about 87% or about 30% of the time, broadly matching IMGT annotations. In a later analysis, the rate of TCR association differed among HLA loci, with DRB1 alleles having the most associated TCRs and HLA-C alleles having the fewest. Compared with the approximately 670-donor mean, donors in an Asian-associated ancestry cluster had fewer N-insertions in productive TCRs, according to a later genetic analysis. For the cohort, immune exposure information was limited to CMV serostatus. Linkage disequilibrium might explain the correlated functional status among segregating V segments, but an unknown experimental factor could not be excluded. According to a later analysis, parvovirus B19, influenza, CMV and Epstein-Barr virus appeared linked to several top co-occurrence clusters. Because HLA typing was unavailable for some donors at each locus, only the typed subset was used in association tests. In a later analysis, 16,951 TCR beta sequences were associated with specific HLA alleles at a false discovery rate of 0.05. The cohort was sequenced for TCR beta chains only, and without alpha or paired-chain data the features that could be detected were limited. Most TCR sequences were observed very rarely across donors, whereas some public TCRs were present in many individuals. Most CMV-associated TCR beta chains appeared to be HLA-restricted in a later analysis, and the HLA associations seemed to be driven largely by CMV exposure. The 87-base-pair reads could not distinguish some IMGT-functional V segments, including TRBV6-2 and TRBV6-3, so those segments were excluded. A group of highly shared sequence variants was considered likely to be a technical artifact of the sequencing pipeline. A further reported finding was that TCR beta sequences accurately predicted the HLA-A and HLA-B alleles for most subjects in the first cohort. When HLA alleles, especially DR and DQ, strongly co-occurred, TCR associations were difficult to assign to individual alleles. Compared with equally common non-associated chains, HLA-associated TCR beta chains in a later analysis were more clonally expanded and had lower generation probabilities. In vitro tests confirmed that a few of the cytomegalovirus-associated TCR beta chains recognize cytomegalovirus antigens.

CDR1 SGHRS and CDR2 YFSETQ are derived from the germline V gene. Unmatched junction bases come to 5, with V trimmed by 0 bases and J by 6 bases. The CDR3 sequence holds 15 residues, the cysteine and phenylalanine included. Of the read, only the CDR3 DNA is kept; its 45 bases are in frame from base 1. The cohort consisted of 600 to 700 healthy bone marrow donors. All cohort members were sampled while nominally healthy, although unrecorded immune exposures were likely present. The donor tested CMV seronegative and was one of the 352 seronegative cohort members. A peripheral blood sample was provided by each donor, and peripheral blood mononuclear cells were used for TCR beta sequencing. The Qiagen DNeasy Blood Extraction Kit was used to extract genomic DNA from the blood cell samples. The protocol used for the library was the immunoSEQ multiplex PCR assay. For the multiplex PCR, a mixture combining 60 forward primers for TCR Vbeta segments and 13 reverse primers for TCR Jbeta segments was used. A multiplex PCR assay on genomic DNA amplified the CDR3 region of rearranged TCR beta genes. On the Illumina HiSeq System, the amplified TCR beta libraries were sequenced as 87-base-pair reads. For the original study's pipeline: Across the roughly 670 repertoires, a later analysis counted tens of millions of unique TCR beta chains, 9.5 million to 12 million of which were shared by at least two donors. Raw reads were error-corrected and collapsed into unique sequences with a nearest-neighbor algorithm that merged closely related sequences to remove PCR and sequencing errors. Alignment of CDR3 sequences to IMGT reference sequences was used to assign V, D and J gene segments. For a sequence to be retained, a match of at least six nucleotides was required to both a V gene segment and a J gene segment. Rearrangements were classified as productive when the CDR3 lacked stop codons and remained in frame with V and J, and all other rearrangements were classified as non-productive. CDR3 was defined according to IMGT convention as the region running from the second conserved V-encoded cysteine to the conserved J-encoded phenylalanine. In an earlier analysis of around 540 of the donors, sequences lacking an unambiguous match to a single V gene segment were excluded. An earlier analysis of several hundred of the donors called V segments functional above 56.7% productive rearrangements and segregating when the between-donor standard deviation exceeded 5%. To diagnose cytomegalovirus status from the catalog of TCR beta chain sequences, a statistical classification framework was built. V and J gene assignment, in a later analysis, came from comparing TCR nucleotide sequences with IMGT/GENE-DB human TR gene sequences. In a later analysis, CDR3 sequences and most-parsimonious VDJ recombination scenarios were assigned using the TCRdist pipeline. A later analysis defined each TCR beta chain by its CDR3 amino acid sequence plus V-gene family, and excluded reads lacking a unique V-gene family. As a way to deal with suspected cross-contamination and a sequencing artifact, a later analysis dropped 500 to 700 nucleotide sequences that were highly shared and had low generation probability. A later analysis calculated a clonal expansion index for each public chain from normalized within-repertoire ranks of inferred template counts. Generation probabilities in a later analysis came from a VDJ recombination model fitted to out-of-frame rearrangements, and those results were checked against IGoR. In a later analysis, TCR-TCR, TCR-HLA and TCR-CMV co-occurrence was scored with hypergeometric tests, and a repertoire-size bias correction was applied to TCR pairs. In a later analysis, false discovery rates were estimated by permuting HLA or CMV assignments 20 times. In a later analysis, co-occurring TCRs were grouped using DBSCAN, with TCRdist sequence similarity added in when clustering inside HLA-allele-positive subsets. For co-occurrence clustering, repertoires with fewer than 30,000 or more than 120,000 public chains were excluded, along with roughly five repertoires with anomalous nucleotide sharing. The table comes from immuneACCESS by way of TCRdb, which keeps in-frame sequences with V and J called. Part of the clones is missing from these tables; in studies checked, under half for an unresolved V gene and the rest for unknown reasons. The V and J calls and clone size are taken from that table; D and trimming were inferred from the DNA. This sample's records show 140,000 or so clones. In total, the top ten clones hold 0.75% to 1% of the sample.

A word on this clone: What antigen it recognizes has not been identified.

Sequencing was performed on PBMCs. This TCR was recovered from a male donor in good health and CMV-seronegative. The sequence is built from TRBV5-1 and TRBJ2-7; 11 nucleotides in the junction match TRBD2. The CDR3 amino acid sequence is: CASSLVLAGGGEQYF. The sequenced DNA: TGCGCCAGCAGCTTGGTCTTAGCGGGAGGGGGCGAGCAGTACTTC. The full variable domain, with segments outside the CDR3 supplied by the reference TRBV5-1 and TRBJ2-7 proteins, appears as KAGVTQTPRYLIKTRGQQVTLSCSPISGHRSVSWYQQTPGQGLQFLFEYFSETQRNKGNFPGRFSGRQFSNSRSEMNVSTLELGDSALYLCASSLVLAGGGEQYFGPGTRLTVT.